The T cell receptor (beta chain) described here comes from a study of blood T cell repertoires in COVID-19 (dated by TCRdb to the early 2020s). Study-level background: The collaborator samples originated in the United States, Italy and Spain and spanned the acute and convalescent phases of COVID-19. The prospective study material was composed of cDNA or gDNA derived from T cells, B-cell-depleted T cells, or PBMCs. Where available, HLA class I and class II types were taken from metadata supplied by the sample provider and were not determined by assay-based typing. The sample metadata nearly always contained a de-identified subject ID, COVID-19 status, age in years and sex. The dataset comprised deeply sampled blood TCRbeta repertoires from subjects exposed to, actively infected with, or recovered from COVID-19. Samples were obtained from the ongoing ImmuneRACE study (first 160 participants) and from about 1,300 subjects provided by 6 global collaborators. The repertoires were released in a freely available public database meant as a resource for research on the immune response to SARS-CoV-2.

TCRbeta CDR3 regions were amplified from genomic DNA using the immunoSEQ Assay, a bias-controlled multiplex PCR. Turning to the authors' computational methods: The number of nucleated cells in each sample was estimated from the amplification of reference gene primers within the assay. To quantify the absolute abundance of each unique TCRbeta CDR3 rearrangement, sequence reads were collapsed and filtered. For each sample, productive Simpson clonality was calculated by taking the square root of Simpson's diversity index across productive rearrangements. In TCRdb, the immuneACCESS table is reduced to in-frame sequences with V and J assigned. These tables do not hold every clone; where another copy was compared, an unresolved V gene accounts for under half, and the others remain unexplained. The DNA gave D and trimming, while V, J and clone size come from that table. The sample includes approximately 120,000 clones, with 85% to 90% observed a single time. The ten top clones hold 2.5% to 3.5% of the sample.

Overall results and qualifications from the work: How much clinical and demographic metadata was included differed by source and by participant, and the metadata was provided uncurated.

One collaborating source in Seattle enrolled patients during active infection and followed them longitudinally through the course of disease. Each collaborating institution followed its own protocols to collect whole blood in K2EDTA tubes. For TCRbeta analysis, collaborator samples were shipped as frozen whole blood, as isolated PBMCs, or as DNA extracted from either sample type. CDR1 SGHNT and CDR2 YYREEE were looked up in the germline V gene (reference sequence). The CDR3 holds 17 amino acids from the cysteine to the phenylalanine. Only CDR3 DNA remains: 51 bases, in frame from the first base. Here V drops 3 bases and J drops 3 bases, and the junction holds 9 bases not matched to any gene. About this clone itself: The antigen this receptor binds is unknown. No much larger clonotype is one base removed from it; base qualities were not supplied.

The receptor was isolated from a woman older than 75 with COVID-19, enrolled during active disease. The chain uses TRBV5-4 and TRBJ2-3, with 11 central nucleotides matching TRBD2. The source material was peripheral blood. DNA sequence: TGTGCCAGCAGCTCGACTAGCGGGATACGGAGAACAGATACGCAGTATTTT. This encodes CASSSTSGIRRTDTQYF.